Listed below are T cell receptor beta chains from one sample, sequenced in a study of neurological immune-mediated disorders. A single record per CDR3 protein comes from TCRdb applying MiXCR to the 5' RACE reads. The sample carries roughly 60,000 distinct CDR3 sequences, around 10% recorded once. The source material was PBMCs. These TCRs come from a man aged 30 to 39 in good health. The CDR3 runs from the conserved cysteine through the conserved F or W. The D gene is left open where the match is weak. Only some rows state a clone size, as once, few, many or a class for expanded clones.

d_call,clone_size,v_call,j_call,cdr3_nt,cdr3_aa
TRBD1,many,TRBV20-1,TRBJ1-1,TGCAGTGCTAGAGTAGGGACAGGGGGTGGTACTGAAGCTTTCTTT,CSARVGTGGGTEAFF
TRBD2,NA,TRBV20-1,TRBJ2-3,TGCAGTGCTAGAGGGACTGGACTAGCGCTAGATACGCAGTATTTT,CSARGTGLALDTQYF
TRBD2,NA,TRBV19,TRBJ2-5,TGTGCCAGTAGCTGGACTAGCGGACAAGAGACCCAGTACTTC,CASSWTSGQETQYF
NA,many,TRBV20-1,TRBJ2-7,TGCAGTGCTAGCAGGGCCGGAACCTACGAGCAGTACTTC,CSASRAGTYEQYF
NA,NA,TRBV27,TRBJ2-7,TGTGACAGCAGTTTATTGTGGGGGAGCTTCTACGAGCAGTACTTC,CDSSLLWGSFYEQYF
NA,many,TRBV5-1,TRBJ2-2,TGCGCCAGCAGCGGGGGGTCGAACACCGGGGAGCTGTTTTTT,CASSGGSNTGELFF
NA,many,TRBV4-2,TRBJ2-2,TGTGCCAGCAGCCAGGGCGCAGGGGTGGCCGGGGAGCTGTTTTTT,CASSQGAGVAGELFF
TRBD2,many,TRBV5-5,TRBJ2-1,TGTGCCAGCAGCTTGACTAGCGGGAAGAACAATGAGCAGTTCTTC,CASSLTSGKNNEQFF
TRBD2,many,TRBV5-1,TRBJ2-1,TGCGCCAGCAGCCTTATTAGCGCCCCACCCGGGACTAGATACAATGAGCAGTTCTTC,CASSLISAPPGTRYNEQFF
TRBD1,many,TRBV20-1,TRBJ2-3,TGCAGTGCCAGGGACAGGGGCCCAGATACGCAGTATTTT,CSARDRGPDTQYF
TRBD2,many,TRBV20-1,TRBJ2-5,TGCAGTGCGCCCTCCACTAAAGCGGGAGGACAAGAGACCCAGTACTTC,CSAPSTKAGGQETQYF
TRBD2,NA,TRBV5-4,TRBJ2-1,TGTGCCAGCAGCTTGGCCGGGAGGACGGACAATGAGCAGTTCTTC,CASSLAGRTDNEQFF
NA,NA,TRBV12-3/TRBV12-4,TRBJ1-5,TGTGCCAGTGTTAGGGGTGGCAATCAGCCCCAGCATTTT,CASVRGGNQPQHF
TRBD1,many,TRBV3-1,TRBJ1-5,TGTGCCAGCAGCCAAGGAACCGGGACAGGGGGCAATCAGCCCCAGCATTTT,CASSQGTGTGGNQPQHF
TRBD2,many,TRBV6-5,TRBJ2-1,TGTGCCAGCGGGCGGGAGGGGGAGCAGTTCTTC,CASGREGEQFF
TRBD2,NA,TRBV20-1,TRBJ2-4,TGCAGTGCTAGAGTAGCGACCCGGGGGGACATTCAGTACTTC,CSARVATRGDIQYF
TRBD2,many,TRBV28,TRBJ2-1,TGTGCCAGCAGTCCCACGGGACTAGGGTACAATGAGCAGTTCTTC,CASSPTGLGYNEQFF
NA,few,TRBV6-4,TRBJ2-1,TGTGCCAGCAGTGACAGCGAGCGGAGCTCCTACAATGAGCAGTTCTTC,CASSDSERSSYNEQFF
TRBD1,NA,TRBV5-6,TRBJ1-6,TGTGCCAGCAGCCTAACTGGACAGGGCCCTTCACCCCTCCACTTT,CASSLTGQGPSPLHF
TRBD1,many,TRBV29-1,TRBJ1-4,TGCAGCGTTCGAGGACAGGGCGGCGAAAAACTGTTTTTT,CSVRGQGGEKLFF
NA,many,TRBV27,TRBJ1-6,TGTGCCAGCAGCCTATGGGGGGACGACTCACCCCTCCACTTT,CASSLWGDDSPLHF
TRBD1,medium-sized,TRBV12-3/TRBV12-4,TRBJ2-6,TGTGCCAGCAGGGGGACAGGGTCTGGGGCCAACGTCCTGACTTTC,CASRGTGSGANVLTF
NA,many,TRBV6-6,TRBJ2-3,TGTGCCAGCAACCCGGGGGGCCGCACAGATACGCAGTATTTT,CASNPGGRTDTQYF
TRBD1,many,TRBV7-9,TRBJ2-2,TGTGCCAGCAGCCAGCGGGACAGGGGAGGCACCGGGGAGCTGTTTTTT,CASSQRDRGGTGELFF
TRBD1,many,TRBV7-6,TRBJ2-1,TGTGCCAGCAGCTTAGCCACAGGGGGACTCTACAATGAGCAGTTCTTC,CASSLATGGLYNEQFF
NA,NA,TRBV5-1,TRBJ2-1,TGCGCCAGCAGCCAAGGTCCCAGGAATGAGCAGTTCTTC,CASSQGPRNEQFF
NA,few,TRBV5-1,TRBJ1-2,TGCGCCAGCAGCTTCGGTGACTATGGCTACACCTTC,CASSFGDYGYTF
NA,many,TRBV7-9,TRBJ2-1,TGTGCCAGCAGCTTATACTGGGAGCAGTTCTTC,CASSLYWEQFF
NA,many,TRBV5-1,TRBJ1-3,TGCGCCAGCAGAGAGGGAGCGCCTGGTGGTTCTGGAAACACCATATATTTT,CASREGAPGGSGNTIYF
NA,many,TRBV7-2,TRBJ2-1,TGTGCCAGCAGCTTAGCATCCAGTCCCGCCTACAATGAGCAGTTCTTC,CASSLASSPAYNEQFF
TRBD1,many,TRBV2,TRBJ2-5,TGTGCCAGGTCGACAGGGGTTGGGGAGACCCAGTACTTC,CARSTGVGETQYF
NA,many,TRBV5-1,TRBJ2-3,TGCGCCAGCAGCGGACCAGGAGATACGCAGTATTTT,CASSGPGDTQYF
TRBD1,many,TRBV20-1,TRBJ2-6,TGCAGTGCACCGGAGAGTTTGCAGGGGGTTATCTCTGGGGCCAACGTCCTGACTTTC,CSAPESLQGVISGANVLTF
NA,many,TRBV20-1,TRBJ1-3,TGCAGTGCCAAGGTCGCGGCGGGAAACACCATATATTTT,CSAKVAAGNTIYF
NA,many,TRBV5-1,TRBJ1-5,TGCGCCAGCAGCTTGGGCCAGGGGAAGGGACAGCCCCAGCATTTT,CASSLGQGKGQPQHF
TRBD1,many,TRBV6-1,TRBJ2-1,TGTGCCAGCATCTGGGACAGGGTCACTATTGAGCAGTTCTTC,CASIWDRVTIEQFF
TRBD1,many,TRBV7-9,TRBJ1-5,TGTGCCAGCAGCTTAGGGGACAGGGCAAATCAGCCCCAGCATTTT,CASSLGDRANQPQHF
NA,many,TRBV11-2,TRBJ2-3,TGTGCCAGCAGCCTAACGGACAGCACAGATACGCAGTATTTT,CASSLTDSTDTQYF
TRBD1,many,TRBV7-9,TRBJ2-1,TGTGCCAGCAGCAGAGACAGGGCCCCCTTTCCGAATGAGCAGTTCTTC,CASSRDRAPFPNEQFF
NA,many,TRBV6-5,TRBJ2-3,TGTGCCAGCAGTCGGCAGGGTCTCACAGATACGCAGTATTTT,CASSRQGLTDTQYF
TRBD2,many,TRBV3-1,TRBJ2-3,TGTGCCAGCAGCCACGGATTTCTAGCGGGAGGCCCAGATACGCAGTATTTT,CASSHGFLAGGPDTQYF
NA,many,TRBV3-1,TRBJ1-2,TGTGCCAGCAGCCTCAGGGGCGTCGGGGGAGGCTACACCTTC,CASSLRGVGGGYTF
NA,many,TRBV5-1,TRBJ2-1,TGCGCCAGCAGCTTGGGGGGGCAAGATGAGCAGTTCTTC,CASSLGGQDEQFF
NA,many,TRBV6-5,TRBJ2-1,TGTGCCAGCAATAACCGGCTGGTAAATGAGCAGTTCTTC,CASNNRLVNEQFF
NA,many,TRBV5-1,TRBJ2-1,TGCGCCAGCAGCTTGGTGGGACGACCCTTGGGCAATGAGCAGTTCTTC,CASSLVGRPLGNEQFF
NA,many,TRBV7-9,TRBJ2-7,TGTGCCAGCAGCTTCACGGGGGAGCAGTACTTC,CASSFTGEQYF
NA,many,TRBV29-1,TRBJ1-6,TGCAGCGTTAAAGACGGGGTGAATTCACCCCTCCACTTT,CSVKDGVNSPLHF
TRBD2,many,TRBV28,TRBJ2-7,TGTGCCAGCAGTTCCTTGACTAGCGGGATAATCCACGAGCAGTACTTC,CASSSLTSGIIHEQYF
NA,many,TRBV25-1,TRBJ2-5,TGTGCCAGCAGTGATCCAGGGAGAACCCTGCAGACCCAGTACTTC,CASSDPGRTLQTQYF
NA,many,TRBV10-3,TRBJ1-1,TGTGCCATCAGTGACTCTGCGGGGGGGACTGAAGCTTTCTTT,CAISDSAGGTEAFF
NA,NA,TRBV7-2,TRBJ2-3,TGTGCCAGCAGCATATACCCCGGAGATACGCAGTATTTT,CASSIYPGDTQYF
NA,many,TRBV18,TRBJ1-2,TGTGCCAGCTCACTTCAGGGAACTTCTAACTATGGCTACACCTTC,CASSLQGTSNYGYTF